Following are 15 T cell receptor beta chains from one sample sequenced in a study of T cells in Graves' hyperthyroidism and ophthalmopathy. TCR beta CDR3 sequences were amplified from RNA transcripts. A set of HTBI primers served as the primers for a first-round RT-PCR of the TCR CDR3. TCRdb re-called the multiplex PCR reads with MiXCR, one entry per CDR3 protein. The data hold about 360,000 distinct CDR3 sequences, with more than 20% observed a single time. The specimen sequenced was blood. The receptor set was obtained from a man in his fifties or sixties with Graves' hyperthyroidism.

This clonotype was seen only a few times. This may stem from a read error, because a much larger clone lies one nucleotide away. This chain joins TRBV11-2 and TRBJ2-7; no reliable D call. Per the germline V gene, CDR1 is SGHAT and CDR2 is FQNNGV. The CDR3 spans 16 residues. CDR3 region: CASSLGISRHTYERYF. CDR3 coding DNA: TGTGCCAGCAGCTTAGGGATCAGTCGACACACCTACGAGCGGTACTTC.

This clonotype was counted ten times or more. V and J are TRBV12-3 or TRBV12-4 and TRBJ2-7, with 8 bases lining up with TRBD1. V trimming: 6 bases; J trimming: 5 bases; junction bases outside the gene matches: 9. The length of the CDR3 is 14 residues. The CDR3 region is CASSPRQGLHEQYF. Written as DNA, the CDR3 is TGTGCCAGCAGCCCCCGACAGGGGTTACACGAGCAGTACTTC.

This clonotype has more than one count but fewer than ten. The chain is built from TRBV11-2 and TRBJ1-3; D is unclear. Germline V gene sequence: CDR1 SGHAT, CDR2 FQNNGV. The CDR3 loop spans 14 amino acids. Trimming cost V 5 bases and J 11 bases, with 19 bases left between them. The CDR3 loop is CASSPIVGSRAIYF. The DNA of the CDR3 is TGTGCCAGCAGCCCGATAGTCGGGAGCCGCGCCATATATTTT.

The chain employs TRBV20-1 and TRBJ2-2; D gene ambiguous. The CDR3 extends over 14 amino acids. Trimming took off 5 bases at V and 2 bases at J, with 12 bases between the two ends. Germline V gives CDR1 DFQATT, CDR2 SNEGSKA (reference sequence). DNA for the CDR3: TGCAGTGCTGCCAAGCTGATCAACACCGGGGAGCTGTTTTTT. Protein sequence: CSAAKLINTGELFF.

The chain joins TRBV19 to TRBJ1-5; D is possibly TRBD1 (5 bases). V was shortened by 1 base and J by 5 bases, with 12 bases between the two germline ends. Germline V lookup: CDR1 LNHDA, CDR2 SQIVND (reference sequence). The CDR3 consists of 15 residues. This CDR3 is CASSIVRQGDQPQHF. DNA for the CDR3: TGTGCCAGTAGTATAGTTCGGCAGGGCGATCAGCCCCAGCATTTT.

The chain is built from TRBV28 and TRBJ1-2; the D is unclear. Trimming left V 6 bases short and J 4 bases short, with 12 bases between. The CDR3 runs 13 residues. CDR1 and CDR2 from the germline V gene are MDHEN and SYDVKM. The CDR3 sequence: CASSLLTGYGYTF. The CDR3 DNA reads as TGTGCCAGCAGCCTCCTTACCGGCTATGGCTACACCTTC.

This clonotype was picked up many times. The CDR3 DNA is TGTGCCAGCAGTAGGGGGCCGAATGAGCAGTTCTTC. This sequence encodes CASSRGPNEQFF. The chain joins TRBV28 to TRBJ2-1, with TRBD1 matching over 7 bases. The CDR3 loop spans 12 amino acids. V trimming: 5 bases; J trimming: 7 bases; junction bases outside the gene matches: 2. From germline, CDR1 is MDHEN and CDR2 SYDVKM.

This clonotype occurred many times. V gene TRBV28 combines with J gene TRBJ2-3, with 7 bases fitting TRBD2. From germline, CDR1 is MDHEN and CDR2 SYDVKM. The CDR3 is 15 amino acids. V lost 2 bases, J lost 1 base, and 3 bases stayed unmatched. CDR3 coding DNA: TGTGCCAGCAGTTTAAGCGGGATTGGCACAGATACGCAGTATTTT. It encodes CASSLSGIGTDTQYF. The entire variable domain, with the rest obtained from reference TRBV28 and TRBJ2-3, is as follows: DVKVTQSSRYLVKRTGEKVFLECVQDMDHENMFWYRQDPGLGLRLIYFSYDVKMKEKGDIPEGYSVSREKKERFSLILESASTNQTSMYLCASSLSGIGTDTQYFGPGTRLTVL.

This clonotype was recorded a few times. The rearrangement joins TRBV15 to TRBJ1-5; a possible D gene is TRBD1 (5 bases). The V gene's germline CDR1 is LNHNV and CDR2 YYDKDF (reference sequence). V lost 8 bases to trimming and J lost 2 bases, with 10 bases between them. The CDR3 loop spans 13 amino acids. The CDR3 DNA reads TGTGCCACCGGTGCGGGGGGCAATCAGCCCCAGCATTTT. This gives the protein CATGAGGNQPQHF.

Only a few counts were recorded for this clonotype. V gene TRBV4-2 combines with J gene TRBJ2-5, with TRBD2 matching over 8 bases. This CDR3 has 14 amino acids. The V gene end was trimmed by 2 bases and the J gene end by 4 bases; junction bases not matched to a gene: 3. Germline V CDR1 and CDR2: LGHNA, YNFKEQ. The CDR3 here is CASSQKAGVETQYF. In DNA form, the CDR3 reads TGTGCCAGCAGCCAAAAAGCGGGAGTAGAGACCCAGTACTTC.

On this clonotype itself: A clone one base away is much larger, so this may be a read error. The rearrangement joins TRBV12-3 or TRBV12-4 to TRBJ1-2, with D hard to call. The V end was cut by 6 bases, the J end by 3 bases, with 14 bases between. The CDR3 is made up of 14 amino acids. CDR3 nucleotide sequence: TGTGCCAGCAGCCCCTACGGGGTTGACTATGGCTACACCTTC. It encodes CASSPYGVDYGYTF.

This chain connects TRBV10-1 to TRBJ2-5; D is ambiguous. The CDR3 spans 10 residues. Between the trimmed V and J ends, which lost 8 bases and 3 bases, there was a span of 4 bases. Germline CDR1 reads WNHNN; CDR2 reads SYGVQD (reference sequence). This CDR3 is CASFKETQYF. The CDR3, as DNA: TGCGCCAGCTTCAAAGAGACCCAGTACTTC.

This clonotype turned up a few times. The chain employs TRBV6-1 and TRBJ2-1, with D uncertain. This CDR3 spans 14 amino acids. V lost 7 bases and J lost 0, with 10 bases in between. Germline V lookup: CDR1 MNHNS, CDR2 SASEGT. CDR3 region: CASMTASSYNEQFF. DNA of the CDR3: TGTGCCAGCATGACGGCGAGCTCCTACAATGAGCAGTTCTTC.

Many counts were recorded for this clonotype. DNA for the CDR3: TGCGCCAGCAGCTTGCGGACTAGCGGTTACAATGAGCAGTTCTTC. Translated, it gives CASSLRTSGYNEQFF. The rearrangement links TRBV5-1 to TRBJ2-1; 10 bases align to TRBD2. The CDR3 length is 15 residues. Germline V gene sequence: CDR1 SGHRS, CDR2 YFSETQ. The junction had 2 bases not matched to a gene; V was cut back by 1 base and J by 4 bases.

This clonotype was found many times. V gene TRBV27 combines with J gene TRBJ2-7, with 9 bases aligning to TRBD1. The CDR3 has 15 residues. Germline CDR1 MNHEY, CDR2 SMNVEV (reference sequence). J was trimmed by 3 bases and V by 0 bases; bases with no gene match: 3. CDR3 amino acids: CASSLSRGQGYEQYF. The CDR3 nucleotides are TGTGCCAGCAGTTTATCGAGGGGACAGGGCTACGAGCAGTACTTC.